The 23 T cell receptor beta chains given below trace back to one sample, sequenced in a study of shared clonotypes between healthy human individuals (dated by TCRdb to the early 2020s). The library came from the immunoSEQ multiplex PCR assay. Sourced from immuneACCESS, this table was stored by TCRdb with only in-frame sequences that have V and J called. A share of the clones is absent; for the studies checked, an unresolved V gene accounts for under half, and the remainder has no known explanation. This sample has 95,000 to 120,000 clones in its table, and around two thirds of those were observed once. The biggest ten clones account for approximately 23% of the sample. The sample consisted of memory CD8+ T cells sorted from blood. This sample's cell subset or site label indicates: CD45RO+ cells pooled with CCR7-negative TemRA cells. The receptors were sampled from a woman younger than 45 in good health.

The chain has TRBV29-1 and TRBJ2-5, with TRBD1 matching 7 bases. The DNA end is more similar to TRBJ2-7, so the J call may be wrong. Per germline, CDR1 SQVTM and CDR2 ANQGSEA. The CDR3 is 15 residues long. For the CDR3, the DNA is TGCAGCGTTGAACTCCGGGACAGCTTCACCTACGAGCAGTACTTC. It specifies CSVELRDSFTYEQYF.

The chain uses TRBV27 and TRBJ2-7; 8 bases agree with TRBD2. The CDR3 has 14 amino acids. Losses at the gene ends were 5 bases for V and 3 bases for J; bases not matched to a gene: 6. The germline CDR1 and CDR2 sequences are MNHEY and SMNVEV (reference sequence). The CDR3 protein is CASSERESHYEQYF. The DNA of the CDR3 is TGTGCCAGCAGTGAGCGGGAGTCTCACTACGAGCAGTACTTC.

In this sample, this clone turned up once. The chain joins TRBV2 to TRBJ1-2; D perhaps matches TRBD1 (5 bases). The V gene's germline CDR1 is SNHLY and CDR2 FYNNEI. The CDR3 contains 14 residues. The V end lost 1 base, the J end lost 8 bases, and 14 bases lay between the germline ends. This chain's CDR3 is CASSEVGVSRGYTF. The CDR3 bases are TGTGCCAGCAGTGAAGTAGGGGTTTCGAGGGGCTACACCTTC.

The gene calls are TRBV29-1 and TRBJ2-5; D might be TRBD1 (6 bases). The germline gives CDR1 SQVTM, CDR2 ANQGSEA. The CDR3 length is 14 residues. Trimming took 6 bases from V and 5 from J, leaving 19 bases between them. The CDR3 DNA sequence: TGCAGCGTGATCCGGGACACCGGGGTGGAGACCCAGTACTTC. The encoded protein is CSVIRDTGVETQYF.

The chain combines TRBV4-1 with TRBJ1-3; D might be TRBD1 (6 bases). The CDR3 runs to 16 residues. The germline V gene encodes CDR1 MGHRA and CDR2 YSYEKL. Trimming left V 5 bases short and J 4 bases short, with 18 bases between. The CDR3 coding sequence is TGCGCCAGCAGCGGCCCGGGGGGGGCTGGGGGAAACACCATATATTTT. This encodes CASSGPGGAGGNTIYF.

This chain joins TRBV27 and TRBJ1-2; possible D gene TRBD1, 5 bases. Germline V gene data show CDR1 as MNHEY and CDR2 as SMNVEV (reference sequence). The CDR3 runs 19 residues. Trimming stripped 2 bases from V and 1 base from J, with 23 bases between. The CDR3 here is CASSLGAAGRLPFNYGYTF. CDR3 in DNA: TGTGCCAGCAGTTTAGGGGCCGCAGGGAGACTTCCTTTTAACTATGGCTACACCTTC.

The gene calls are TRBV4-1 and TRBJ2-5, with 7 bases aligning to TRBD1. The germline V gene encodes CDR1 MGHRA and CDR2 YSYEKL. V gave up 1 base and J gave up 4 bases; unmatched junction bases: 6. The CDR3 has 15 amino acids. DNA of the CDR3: TGCGCCAGCAGCCAAGGGCCAGGGGGAATAGAGACCCAGTACTTC. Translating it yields CASSQGPGGIETQYF.

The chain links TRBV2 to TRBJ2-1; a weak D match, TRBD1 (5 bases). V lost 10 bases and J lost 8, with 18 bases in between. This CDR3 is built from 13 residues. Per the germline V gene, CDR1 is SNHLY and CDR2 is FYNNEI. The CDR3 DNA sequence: TGTGCCATCCTAAGGGCAGGGATCGATGAGCAGTTCTTC. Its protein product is CAILRAGIDEQFF.

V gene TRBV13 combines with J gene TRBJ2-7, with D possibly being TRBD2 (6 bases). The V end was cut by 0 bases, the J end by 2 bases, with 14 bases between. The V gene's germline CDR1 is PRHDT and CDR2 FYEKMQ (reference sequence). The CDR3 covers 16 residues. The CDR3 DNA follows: TGTGCCAGCAGCTTAGGCCTTACGCAGCGGGCCTACGAGCAGTACTTC. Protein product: CASSLGLTQRAYEQYF.

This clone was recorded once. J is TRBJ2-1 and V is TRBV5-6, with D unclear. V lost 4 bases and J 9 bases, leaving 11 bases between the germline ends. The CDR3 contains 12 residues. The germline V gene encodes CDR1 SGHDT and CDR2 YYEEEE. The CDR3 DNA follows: TGTGCCAGCAGCCTGGGCCCAGGTGAGCAGTTCTTC. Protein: CASSLGPGEQFF. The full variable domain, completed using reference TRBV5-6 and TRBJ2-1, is DAGVTQSPTHLIKTRGQQVTLRCSPKSGHDTVSWYQQALGQGPQFIFQYYEEEERQRGNFPDRFSGHQFPNYSSELNVNALLLGDSALYLCASSLGPGEQFFGPGTRLTVL.

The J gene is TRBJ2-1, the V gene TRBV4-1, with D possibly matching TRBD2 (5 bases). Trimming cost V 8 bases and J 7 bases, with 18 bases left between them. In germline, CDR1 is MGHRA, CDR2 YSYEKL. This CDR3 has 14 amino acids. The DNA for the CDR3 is TGCGCCAGCGGAAAACTAGTAAAGTCGAATGAGCAGTTCTTC. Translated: CASGKLVKSNEQFF.

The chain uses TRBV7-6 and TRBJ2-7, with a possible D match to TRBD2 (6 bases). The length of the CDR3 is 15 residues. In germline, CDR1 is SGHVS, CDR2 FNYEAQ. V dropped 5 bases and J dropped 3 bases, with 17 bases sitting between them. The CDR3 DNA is TGTGCCAGCAGCGTCCAGGCCGGGACTCGCTACGAGCAGTACTTC. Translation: CASSVQAGTRYEQYF.

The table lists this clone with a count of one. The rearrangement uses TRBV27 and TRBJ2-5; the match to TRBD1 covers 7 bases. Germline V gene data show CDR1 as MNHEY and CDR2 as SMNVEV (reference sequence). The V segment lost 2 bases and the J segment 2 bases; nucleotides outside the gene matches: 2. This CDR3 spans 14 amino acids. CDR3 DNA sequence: TGTGCCAGCAGTTTACACAGGGGTCAAGAGACCCAGTACTTC. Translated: CASSLHRGQETQYF.

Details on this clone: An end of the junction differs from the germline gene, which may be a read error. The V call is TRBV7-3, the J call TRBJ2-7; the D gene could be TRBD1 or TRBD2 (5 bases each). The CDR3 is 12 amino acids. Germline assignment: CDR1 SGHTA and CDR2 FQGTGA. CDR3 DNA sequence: TGTGCCAGCAGCCCCCCTCGGGGACCTCTGTTCTTC. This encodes CASSPPRGPLFF.

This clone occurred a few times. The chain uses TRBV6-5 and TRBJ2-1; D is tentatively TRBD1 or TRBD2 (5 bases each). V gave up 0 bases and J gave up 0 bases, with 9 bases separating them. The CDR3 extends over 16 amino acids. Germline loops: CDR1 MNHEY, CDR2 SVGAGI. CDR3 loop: CASSYSSGGSYNEQFF. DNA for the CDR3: TGTGCCAGCAGTTACTCGAGTGGGGGCTCCTACAATGAGCAGTTCTTC.

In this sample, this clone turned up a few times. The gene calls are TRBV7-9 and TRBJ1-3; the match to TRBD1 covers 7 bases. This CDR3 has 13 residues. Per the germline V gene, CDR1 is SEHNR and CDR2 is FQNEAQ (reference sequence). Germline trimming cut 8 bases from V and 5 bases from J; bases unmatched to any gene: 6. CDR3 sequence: CASGGTERNTIYF. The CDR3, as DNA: TGTGCCAGCGGTGGGACAGAACGAAACACCATATATTTT.

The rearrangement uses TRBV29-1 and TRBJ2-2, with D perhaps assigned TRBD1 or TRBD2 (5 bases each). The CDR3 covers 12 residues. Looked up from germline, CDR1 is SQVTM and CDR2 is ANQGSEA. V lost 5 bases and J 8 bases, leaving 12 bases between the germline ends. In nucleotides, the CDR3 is TGCAGCGTTCGGGACCCCCGGGGGGAGCTGTTTTTT. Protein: CSVRDPRGELFF.

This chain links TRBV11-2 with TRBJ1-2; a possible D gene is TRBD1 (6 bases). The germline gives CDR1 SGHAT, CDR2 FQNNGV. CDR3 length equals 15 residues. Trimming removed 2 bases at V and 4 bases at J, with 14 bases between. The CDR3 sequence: CASSLSHRETYGYTF. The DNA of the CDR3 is TGTGCCAGCAGCTTAAGTCACAGGGAAACCTATGGCTACACCTTC.

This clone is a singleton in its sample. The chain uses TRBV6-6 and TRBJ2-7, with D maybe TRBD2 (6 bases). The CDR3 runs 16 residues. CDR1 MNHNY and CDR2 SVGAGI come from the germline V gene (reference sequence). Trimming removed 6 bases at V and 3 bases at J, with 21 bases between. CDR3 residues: CASRGSLGTGVYEQYF. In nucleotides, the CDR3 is TGTGCCAGCAGGGGATCCTTAGGGACTGGAGTCTACGAGCAGTACTTC.

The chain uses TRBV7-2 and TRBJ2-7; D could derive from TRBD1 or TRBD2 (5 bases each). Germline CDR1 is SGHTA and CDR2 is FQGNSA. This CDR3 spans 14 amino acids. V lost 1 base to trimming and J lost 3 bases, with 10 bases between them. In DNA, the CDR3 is TGTGCCAGCAGCTTAGGAGGGGAGTACTACGAGCAGTACTTC. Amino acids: CASSLGGEYYEQYF.

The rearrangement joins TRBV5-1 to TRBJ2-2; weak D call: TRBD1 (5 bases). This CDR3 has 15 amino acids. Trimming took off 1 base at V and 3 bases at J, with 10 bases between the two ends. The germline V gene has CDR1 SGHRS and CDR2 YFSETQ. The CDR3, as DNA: TGCGCCAGCAGCTTGCAGACAGCCTACACCGGGGAGCTGTTTTTT. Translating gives CASSLQTAYTGELFF.

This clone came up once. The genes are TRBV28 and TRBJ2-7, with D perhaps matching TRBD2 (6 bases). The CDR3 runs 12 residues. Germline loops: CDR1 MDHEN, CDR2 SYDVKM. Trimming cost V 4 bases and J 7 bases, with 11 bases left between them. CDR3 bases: TGTGCCAGCAGTTCAAGACGGGAGGAGCAGTACTTC. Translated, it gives CASSSRREEQYF.

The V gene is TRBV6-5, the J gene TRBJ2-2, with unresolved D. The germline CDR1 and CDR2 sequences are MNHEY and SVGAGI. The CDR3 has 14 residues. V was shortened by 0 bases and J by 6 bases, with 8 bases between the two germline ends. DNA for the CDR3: TGTGCCAGCAGTTACTCTGGGTTAGCCGGGGAGCTGTTTTTT. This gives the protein CASSYSGLAGELFF.